Listed below are T cell receptor beta chains from one sample, sequenced in a study of cytotoxic CD8 clonotypes in ibrutinib-treated CLL. Here immunoSEQ multiplex PCR was the method, and the copy in TCRdb shows in-frame clones only, minus some. The data show 160,000 or so clones, roughly 86% seen once. The source was PBMCs, collected after 12 months of ibrutinib treatment. Receptors were obtained from a human donor with chronic lymphocytic leukemia. The CDR3 runs from the conserved cysteine through the conserved F or W. D genes are given only for firm matches. Expanded clones are given a class, and other clones once, few, many or no size at all.

length: 17
V: TRBV7-9
J: TRBJ1-1
D: TRBD1
size: NA
DNA: TGTGCCAGCAGCCCTTACGCGCTCCGGGACAGGGGGTCTATAGCTTTCTTT
CDR3: CASSPYALRDRGSIAFF

length: 17
V: TRBV2
J: TRBJ2-1
D: NA
size: NA
DNA: TGTGCCAGCACTCCCCCCCCAGACCGGGGACCCCTAGGTGAGCAGTTCTTC
CDR3: CASTPPPDRGPLGEQFF

length: 15
V: TRBV18
J: TRBJ2-7
D: TRBD1
size: NA
DNA: TGTGCCAGCTCACCACAAAGGGGACAGGCGACTGCTGCGTACTTC
CDR3: CASSPQRGQATAAYF

length: 15
V: TRBV2
J: TRBJ2-2
D: TRBD1
size: NA
DNA: TGTGCCAGCAGGATCGACAGGGGAGATACCGGGGAGCTGTTTTTT
CDR3: CASRIDRGDTGELFF

length: 12
V: TRBV2
J: TRBJ2-7
D: NA
size: NA
DNA: TGTGCCAGCAGTGTGGCCACCTACGAGCAGTACTTC
CDR3: CASSVATYEQYF

length: 13
V: TRBV23-1
J: TRBJ2-1
D: TRBD1
size: NA
DNA: TGCGCCAGCAGGAAGGGACAGATCAATGAGCAGTTCTTC
CDR3: CASRKGQINEQFF

length: 11
V: TRBV7-2
J: TRBJ2-3
D: NA
size: NA
DNA: TGTGCCAGCAGCTCAACCAGTACGCAGTATTTT
CDR3: CASSSTSTQYF

length: 16
V: TRBV6-5
J: TRBJ2-7
D: TRBD1
size: NA
DNA: TGTGCCAGCAGTTACCGATTGAGGGGGCCTACCTACGAGCAGTACTTC
CDR3: CASSYRLRGPTYEQYF

length: 13
V: TRBV19
J: TRBJ1-2
D: NA
size: few
DNA: TGTGCCAGTAGTATATTCGGGTCAGATGGCTACACCTTC
CDR3: CASSIFGSDGYTF

length: 14
V: TRBV15
J: TRBJ1-4
D: NA
size: NA
DNA: TGTGCCACCAGCATCCCCGTGGGCCCGGGGGTCCTGTTTTTT
CDR3: CATSIPVGPGVLFF

length: 17
V: TRBV14
J: TRBJ2-2
D: TRBD1
size: once
DNA: TGTGCCAGCAGCCAAACAGGGGTCTACGTGAACACCGGGGAGCTGTTTTTT
CDR3: CASSQTGVYVNTGELFF

length: 14
V: TRBV18
J: TRBJ2-3
D: NA
size: NA
DNA: TGTGCCAGCTCACCACCCTGGGACACAGATACGCAGTATTTT
CDR3: CASSPPWDTDTQYF

length: 17
V: TRBV4-2
J: TRBJ2-3
D: TRBD2
size: NA
DNA: TGTGCCAGCAGCGACGTCCTCCTTAGCGGGGGCGGCGATACGCAGTATTTT
CDR3: CASSDVLLSGGGDTQYF

length: 12
V: TRBV28
J: TRBJ2-7
D: NA
size: once
DNA: TGTGCCAGCAGTTTTTCAATGGCAGGGCGGAACTTC
CDR3: CASSFSMAGRNF

length: 14
V: TRBV7-2
J: TRBJ1-5
D: TRBD1
size: once
DNA: TGTGCCAGCAGCAACAGGGGGCTCGGTCAGCCCCAGCATTTT
CDR3: CASSNRGLGQPQHF

length: 14
V: TRBV18
J: TRBJ1-1
D: NA
size: NA
DNA: TGTGCCAGCTCACCACTGGCGGCGAACGCTGAAGCTTTCTTT
CDR3: CASSPLAANAEAFF

length: 16
V: TRBV5-1
J: TRBJ1-3
D: TRBD1
size: NA
DNA: TGCGCCAGCACCCCCAGAGGACAGGGAACTGGAAACACCATATATTTT
CDR3: CASTPRGQGTGNTIYF

length: 17
V: TRBV7-8
J: TRBJ1-3
D: TRBD1
size: NA
DNA: TGTGCCAGCAGCTCCGGGACAGGGGGCGCTCGTGGAAACACCATATATTTT
CDR3: CASSSGTGGARGNTIYF

length: 14
V: TRBV19
J: TRBJ1-5
D: NA
size: NA
DNA: TGTGCCAGTAATCGAGACAGAAGCAATCAGCCCCAGCATTTT
CDR3: CASNRDRSNQPQHF

length: 13
V: TRBV6-1
J: TRBJ2-3
D: NA
size: NA
DNA: TGTGCCAGCAGTTCCGGCGCCCCAGATACGCAGTATTTT
CDR3: CASSSGAPDTQYF

length: 14
V: TRBV9
J: TRBJ2-5
D: NA
size: NA
DNA: TGTGCCAGCAGCAGGACAACCCCCTACCAGACCCAGTACTTC
CDR3: CASSRTTPYQTQYF

length: 13
V: TRBV7-7
J: TRBJ2-3
D: NA
size: NA
DNA: TGTGCTAGCAGCTTAAGTCTCAGGGATAGGCAGTATTTT
CDR3: CASSLSLRDRQYF

length: 12
V: TRBV5-5
J: TRBJ1-4
D: NA
size: NA
DNA: TGTGCCAGCAGCCTAGCAGCTGAAAAACTGTTTTTT
CDR3: CASSLAAEKLFF

length: 15
V: TRBV7-2
J: TRBJ1-1
D: NA
size: NA
DNA: TGTGCCAGCAGACAATTCGGGATGACGAACACTGAAGCTTTCTTT
CDR3: CASRQFGMTNTEAFF

length: 16
V: TRBV18
J: TRBJ1-1
D: TRBD1
size: NA
DNA: TGTGCCAGCTCACACGACGACAGGGGAGCGGGTACTGAAGCTTTCTTT
CDR3: CASSHDDRGAGTEAFF

length: 18
V: TRBV4-3
J: TRBJ2-2
D: TRBD2
size: NA
DNA: TGCGCCAGCAGCCAAGAAGCGGGAAGGTCAATAAACACCGGGGAGCTGTTTTTT
CDR3: CASSQEAGRSINTGELFF

length: 15
V: TRBV2
J: TRBJ2-5
D: TRBD2
size: few
DNA: TGTGCCAGCAGAGTTCTAGCGGGGGGCGGGGAGACCCAGTACTTC
CDR3: CASRVLAGGGETQYF

length: 13
V: TRBV7-3
J: TRBJ1-2
D: TRBD1
size: NA
DNA: TGTGCCAGCAGCTTCCAGGGGGCGAGGGGCTACACCTTC
CDR3: CASSFQGARGYTF

length: 15
V: TRBV30
J: TRBJ2-4
D: TRBD1
size: NA
DNA: TGTGCCTGGAGTAACAGGGGGAATCCCAAAAACATTCAGTACTTC
CDR3: CAWSNRGNPKNIQYF

length: 13
V: TRBV6-6
J: TRBJ1-1
D: NA
size: NA
DNA: TGTGCCAGCAGTCCCCCCCAGGCTTCTGAAGCTTTCTTT
CDR3: CASSPPQASEAFF

length: 14
V: TRBV6-5
J: TRBJ1-5
D: NA
size: few
DNA: TGTGCCAGCAGTTCAACAGGGTTCAATCAGCCCCAGCATTTT
CDR3: CASSSTGFNQPQHF

length: 16
V: TRBV28
J: TRBJ1-3
D: TRBD1
size: NA
DNA: TGTGCCAGCAGTTTATGGGGACAGGGGGACGGAAACACCATATATTTT
CDR3: CASSLWGQGDGNTIYF

length: 15
V: TRBV5-6
J: TRBJ1-1
D: NA
size: few
DNA: TGTGCCAGCAGCTTCCGGGCCTTCATGAACACTGAAGCTTTCTTT
CDR3: CASSFRAFMNTEAFF

length: 15
V: TRBV4-1
J: TRBJ2-7
D: NA
size: NA
DNA: TGCGCCAGCAGCCAAGATCAAGGAAGCTCCTACGAGCAGTACTTC
CDR3: CASSQDQGSSYEQYF

length: 15
V: TRBV4-3
J: TRBJ2-2
D: NA
size: once
DNA: TGCGCCAGCAGCCAAGGTACAGGGATCACCGGGGAGCTGTTTTTT
CDR3: CASSQGTGITGELFF

length: 15
V: TRBV18
J: TRBJ1-3
D: NA
size: once
DNA: TGTGCCAGCTCACCAGGGCAGGGCTCTGGAAACACCATATATTTT
CDR3: CASSPGQGSGNTIYF

length: 13
V: TRBV30
J: TRBJ2-1
D: NA
size: NA
DNA: TGTGCCTGGACCGGGGGAGCGAACAATGAGCAGTTCTTC
CDR3: CAWTGGANNEQFF